Shown below are 30 T cell receptor beta chains from a single sample sequenced in a study of T-cell memory formation after mild COVID-19. TCRdb fed the 5' RACE reads into MiXCR, producing one record per CDR3 protein. The sample has hundreds of thousands of distinct CDR3 sequences, under 8.5% seen once; the top ten hold 20% to 25%. The specimen sequenced was PBMCs or a T cell subset sorted from them (not recorded which). Receptor source: a man between 18 and 35 years old who had mild COVID-19 (a few samples of this study predate the infection). Cell type and time point are not known.

This clonotype was observed a handful of times. The gene calls are TRBV7-3 and TRBJ2-2, with unresolved D. CDR1 and CDR2 (germline): SGHTA, FQGTGA. The length of the CDR3 is 13 residues. Trimming removed 1 base from V and 5 bases from J, with 5 bases in between. The CDR3 region has the DNA TGTGCCAGCAGCTTAATTTCTACCGGGGAGCTGTTTTTT. It translates to CASSLISTGELFF.

V gene TRBV10-3 combines with J gene TRBJ1-1; D is possibly TRBD1 (6 bases). Per germline, CDR1 ENHRY and CDR2 SYGVKD. Between the trimmed V and J ends, which lost 4 bases and 0 bases, there was a span of 15 bases. The length of the CDR3 is 16 residues. As DNA, the CDR3 is TGTGCCATCAGTGTAGGACAGTCTTCTATGAACACTGAAGCTTTCTTT. Its translation is CAISVGQSSMNTEAFF.

This chain links TRBV24-1 with TRBJ1-2, with 12 bases that match TRBD1. With V trimmed by 6 bases and J by 4 bases, 5 bases remained unmatched. The V gene's germline CDR1 is KGHDR and CDR2 SFDVKD. The CDR3 is 15 amino acids. For the CDR3, the DNA is TGTGCCACCAGTTCACCGGGACAGGGGGCCTATGGCTACACCTTC. Translating gives CATSSPGQGAYGYTF.

The chain recombines TRBV9 with TRBJ2-1, with D perhaps assigned TRBD1 or TRBD2 (6 bases each). Germline CDR1 reads SGDLS; CDR2 reads YYNGEE. Deletions cut 0 bases from V and 8 bases from J, with 18 bases between. The CDR3 is 16 residues long. The CDR3 DNA is TGTGCCAGCAGCGTAGCTTCACAGGGTGGAGGGGATGAGCAGTTCTTC. Encoded protein: CASSVASQGGGDEQFF. Looking up the rest from reference TRBV9 and TRBJ2-1 gives the full variable domain: DSGVTQTPKHLITATGQRVTLRCSPRSGDLSVYWYQQSLDQGLQFLIQYYNGEERAKGNILERFSAQQFPDLHSELNLSSLELGDSALYFCASSVASQGGGDEQFFGPGTRLTVL.

This clonotype has ten or more counts. The J gene is TRBJ1-2, the V gene TRBV9; no reliable D call. The CDR3 totals 12 residues. Trimming shortened V by 4 bases and J by 2 bases, and 6 bases separated the two germline ends. Germline CDR1 reads SGDLS; CDR2 reads YYNGEE. CDR3 coding DNA: TGTGCCAGCAGCCCCTCGAACTATGGCTACACCTTC. Residues: CASSPSNYGYTF. Full variable domain (remainder filled in from reference TRBV9 and TRBJ1-2): DSGVTQTPKHLITATGQRVTLRCSPRSGDLSVYWYQQSLDQGLQFLIQYYNGEERAKGNILERFSAQQFPDLHSELNLSSLELGDSALYFCASSPSNYGYTFGSGTRLTVV.

This clonotype has more than one count but fewer than ten. The V call is TRBV4-3, the J call TRBJ1-1; D remains unclear. The CDR3 loop spans 17 amino acids. Germline loops: CDR1 LGHNA, CDR2 YSLEER. The ends were cut back, 0 bases at V and 4 bases at J, with 18 bases in the middle. In nucleotides, the CDR3 is TGCGCCAGCAGCCAAGAAAGGGTGGGGTTCGAAGGCACTGAAGCTTTCTTT. This gives the protein CASSQERVGFEGTEAFF.

This clonotype was recorded a few times. The rearrangement joins TRBV30 to TRBJ2-6; D is uncertain. Germline assignment: CDR1 GTSNPN and CDR2 SVGIG (reference sequence). Trimming cost V 7 bases and J 4 bases, with 11 bases left between them. This CDR3 has 13 amino acids. CDR3: CASDASGANVLTF. CDR3 in DNA: TGTGCCTCGGACGCTTCCGGGGCCAACGTCCTGACTTTC.

This clonotype was seen at least ten times. The chain recombines TRBV5-1 with TRBJ1-2; a weak D match, TRBD1 (6 bases). V lost 3 bases and J lost 12, with 21 bases in between. Germline CDR1 and CDR2: SGHRS and YFSETQ. CDR3 length: 14 residues. Here the CDR3 reads CASSSSTGRRSHTF. As DNA, the CDR3 is TGCGCCAGCAGCTCCTCGACAGGCCGTCGAAGTCACACCTTC.

The V call is TRBV28, the J call TRBJ2-7, with D unclear. V was shortened by 5 bases and J by 7 bases, with 18 bases between the two germline ends. The CDR3 is 14 residues long. Germline CDR1 reads MDHEN; CDR2 reads SYDVKM. This chain's CDR3 is CASSHDKEMSEQYV. CDR3 DNA: TGTGCCAGCAGTCACGACAAGGAGATGTCAGAGCAGTACGTC.

The chain links TRBV5-5 to TRBJ2-7, with D possibly matching TRBD1 (6 bases). Trimming took off 3 bases at V and 7 bases at J, with 20 bases between the two ends. The germline V gene encodes CDR1 SGHKS and CDR2 YYEKEE (reference sequence). This CDR3 comprises 15 residues. This CDR3 is CASSWDLRQAREQYF. The CDR3 nucleotides read TGTGCCAGCAGCTGGGACCTACGACAGGCCAGGGAGCAGTACTTC.

This clonotype was seen more than once but under ten times. This sequence joins TRBV5-1 and TRBJ1-6; the D gene is possibly TRBD1 (6 bases). CDR3 length: 17 residues. Germline CDR1 and CDR2: SGHRS and YFSETQ. V was clipped by 1 base and J by 8 bases, with 19 bases between them. As DNA, the CDR3 is TGCGCCAGCAGCTTGATTTACAGGGCGCACGGTGATTCACCCCTCCACTTT. This encodes CASSLIYRAHGDSPLHF. Based on the CDR3 plus reference TRBV5-1 and TRBJ1-6, the full variable domain is KAGVTQTPRYLIKTRGQQVTLSCSPISGHRSVSWYQQTPGQGLQFLFEYFSETQRNKGNFPGRFSGRQFSNSRSEMNVSTLELGDSALYLCASSLIYRAHGDSPLHFGNGTRLTVT.

This clonotype was observed a few times. Here the CDR3 reads CSASERGGHNEQFF. In DNA, the CDR3 is TGCAGTGCTTCGGAGCGGGGGGGTCACAATGAGCAGTTCTTC. This chain links TRBV20-1 with TRBJ2-1; 10 bases fit TRBD2. The CDR3 contains 14 residues. Germline trimming cut 5 bases from V and 5 bases from J; bases unmatched to any gene: 6. Germline CDR1 is DFQATT and CDR2 is SNEGSKA (reference sequence).

This clonotype was detected only a few times. The CDR3 reads CASSFPGQGADTQYF. The CDR3 DNA reads TGCGCCAGCAGCTTCCCAGGACAGGGAGCAGATACGCAGTATTTT. The genes are TRBV5-1 and TRBJ2-3, with 8 bases fitting TRBD1. This CDR3 region has 15 residues. The germline CDR1 and CDR2 sequences are SGHRS and YFSETQ. Unmatched junction bases numbered 6, after V lost 2 bases and J lost 4 bases. Variable domain in full (rest from reference TRBV5-1 and TRBJ2-3): KAGVTQTPRYLIKTRGQQVTLSCSPISGHRSVSWYQQTPGQGLQFLFEYFSETQRNKGNFPGRFSGRQFSNSRSEMNVSTLELGDSALYLCASSFPGQGADTQYFGPGTRLTVL.

The chain links TRBV24-1 to TRBJ2-5; D possibly corresponds to TRBD2 (6 bases). Germline CDR1 KGHDR, CDR2 SFDVKD. CDR3 length equals 15 residues. V was cut by 3 bases and J by 2 bases, with 12 bases left in between. The CDR3, as DNA: TGTGCCACCAGTGATGGGCGGGACCGGCAAGAGACCCAGTACTTC. Translated, it gives CATSDGRDRQETQYF.

This clonotype was counted ten times or more. Here the CDR3 DNA reads TGTGCCAGCAGTTTAAATGGCTACACCTTC. It is translated as CASSLNGYTF. This chain joins TRBV12-3 or TRBV12-4 and TRBJ1-2; D unclear. The length of the CDR3 is 10 residues. V was shortened by 2 bases and J by 6 bases, with 1 base between the two germline ends.

This clonotype was observed a few times. The CDR3 region is CASRWGRGQPQHF. The CDR3 DNA is TGTGCCAGCAGGTGGGGACGGGGACAGCCCCAGCATTTT. V usage is TRBV6-5 and J usage is TRBJ1-5; D might be TRBD1 (5 bases). Per the germline V gene, CDR1 is MNHEY and CDR2 is SVGAGI. V lost 6 bases and J lost 7, with 13 bases in between. The CDR3 is made up of 13 amino acids.

V is TRBV5-6 and J is TRBJ2-1, with 10 positions matching TRBD2. The length of the CDR3 is 14 residues. The V gene end was trimmed by 3 bases and the J gene end by 8 bases; junction bases not matched to a gene: 5. CDR1 is SGHDT and CDR2 is YYEEEE in the germline V gene. CDR3 in DNA: TGTGCCAGCAGCTCCAGCGGGGGGGGTTATGAGCAGTTCTTC. This gives the protein CASSSSGGGYEQFF.

This chain connects TRBV3-1 to TRBJ2-2, with D perhaps matching TRBD1 or TRBD2 (6 bases each). Trimming removed 4 bases at V and 6 bases at J, with 18 bases between. The CDR3 is made up of 16 amino acids. Germline-derived CDR1 and CDR2 are LGHDT and YNNKEL (reference sequence). For the CDR3, the DNA is TGTGCCAGCAGCCCGTGGGTGCAGGGGAGGTCCGGGGAGCTGTTTTTT. Protein sequence: CASSPWVQGRSGELFF.

In this sample, this clonotype turned up many times. This chain connects TRBV7-6 to TRBJ2-7; TRBD1 matches 10 bases. The germline gives CDR1 SGHVS, CDR2 FNYEAQ. CDR3 length: 14 residues. The V gene end was trimmed by 5 bases and the J gene end by 2 bases; junction bases not matched to a gene: 3. The CDR3 nucleotides are TGTGCCAGCAGCCCGGGACAGGGGCCCTACGAGCAGTACTTC. The encoded protein is CASSPGQGPYEQYF. Full variable domain (rest looked up from reference TRBV7-6 and TRBJ2-7): GAGVSQSPRYKVTKRGQDVALRCDPISGHVSLYWYRQALGQGPEFLTYFNYEAQQDKSGLPNDRFSAERPEGSISTLTIQRTEQRDSAMYRCASSPGQGPYEQYFGPGTRLTVT.

The chain carries TRBV20-1 and TRBJ2-2; D is uncertain. This CDR3 contains 12 residues. Trimming stripped 7 bases from V and 3 bases from J, with 9 bases between. Germline V gives CDR1 DFQATT, CDR2 SNEGSKA (reference sequence). CDR3 coding DNA: TGCAGTGTAACAGTGGACACCGGGGAGCTGTTTTTT. This translates into CSVTVDTGELFF.

The chain employs TRBV20-1 and TRBJ2-1; 7 nucleotides align to TRBD2. CDR1 and CDR2 (germline): DFQATT, SNEGSKA (reference sequence). CDR3 length: 13 amino acids. V was clipped by 3 bases and J by 7 bases; unmatched bases: 6. The chain's CDR3 is CSARSRGGNEQFF. In DNA, the CDR3 is TGCAGTGCTAGGAGTCGGGGAGGGAATGAGCAGTTCTTC.

The chain recombines TRBV6-6 with TRBJ2-1; D is possibly TRBD2 (6 bases). The V gene's germline CDR1 is MNHNY and CDR2 SVGAGI (reference sequence). The V end lost 4 bases, the J end lost 7 bases, and 23 bases lay between the germline ends. CDR3 length: 17 amino acids. CDR3 sequence: CASSSGGRRLGRNEQFF. In DNA form, the CDR3 reads TGTGCCAGCAGTTCTGGGGGGAGGAGACTAGGTAGGAATGAGCAGTTCTTC.

The rearrangement joins TRBV4-3 to TRBJ1-6; 10 nucleotides line up with TRBD1. This CDR3 is 15 amino acids long. CDR1 is LGHNA and CDR2 is YSLEER in the germline V gene. V was pared by 6 bases and J by 10 bases, with 9 bases of the junction left unmatched. CDR3 coding DNA: TGCGCCAGCAGGGGGGACAGGGGTTCAAGCTCACCCCTCCACTTT. Amino acid sequence: CASRGDRGSSSPLHF.

The chain couples TRBV5-1 to TRBJ2-1; 8 bases line up with TRBD2. The CDR3 totals 13 residues. V lost 7 bases, J lost 8 bases, and 8 bases stayed unmatched. Per germline, CDR1 SGHRS and CDR2 YFSETQ. This chain's CDR3 is CASRGGRADEQFF. The DNA for the CDR3 is TGCGCCAGCCGGGGGGGAAGGGCGGATGAGCAGTTCTTC.

The V call is TRBV12-3 or TRBV12-4, the J call TRBJ2-1; no clear D gene. The CDR3 runs 11 residues. The germline V and J ends were trimmed by 5 bases and 12 bases, with 11 bases remaining between them. The CDR3 sequence: CASSIIELQFF. In DNA, the CDR3 is TGTGCCAGCAGTATTATAGAGTTGCAGTTCTTC.

This clonotype was counted only a few times. This chain connects TRBV5-6 to TRBJ2-4; no clear D gene. Deletions cut 2 bases from V and 8 bases from J, with 8 bases between. CDR1 and CDR2 (germline): SGHDT, YYEEEE. The CDR3 loop spans 12 amino acids. CDR3 loop: CASSFGGDIQYF. The CDR3 region has the DNA TGTGCCAGCAGCTTCGGCGGAGACATTCAGTACTTC.

This clonotype was observed a handful of times. The chain combines TRBV20-1 with TRBJ2-1; 9 bases are shared with TRBD1. The V gene's germline CDR1 is DFQATT and CDR2 SNEGSKA (reference sequence). CDR3 length: 13 amino acids. Germline trimming cut 3 bases from V and 8 bases from J; bases unmatched to any gene: 5. The CDR3 nucleotides read TGCAGTGCTAGCCGGACAGGGGTCGATGAGCAGTTCTTC. Translation gives CSASRTGVDEQFF.

CDR3 loop: CASEGPARGRPANYGYTF. CDR3 sequence (DNA): TGTGCCAGCGAAGGGCCGGCGCGGGGCCGCCCGGCTAACTATGGCTACACCTTC. The chain uses TRBV7-9 and TRBJ1-2, with a weak D call TRBD1 (5 bases). The CDR3 loop spans 18 amino acids. In germline, CDR1 is SEHNR, CDR2 FQNEAQ (reference sequence). Deletions cut 8 bases from V and 0 bases from J, with 25 bases between.

This chain links TRBV6-5 with TRBJ2-3, with D perhaps being TRBD1 or TRBD2 (5 bases each). The CDR3 contains 14 residues. Germline V gene data show CDR1 as MNHEY and CDR2 as SVGAGI. With 6 bases removed from V and 2 bases from J, the gap between germline ends came to 12 bases. CDR3 nucleotide sequence: TGTGCCAGCAGGAGCAGGGAGTACACAGATACGCAGTATTTT. It translates to CASRSREYTDTQYF.

The sample holds many counts of this clonotype. The rearrangement joins TRBV6-5 to TRBJ2-3, with 7 bases lining up with TRBD1. Germline-derived CDR1 and CDR2 are MNHEY and SVGAGI. The CDR3 is 18 amino acids. Losses at the gene ends were 6 bases for V and 1 base for J; bases not matched to a gene: 16. The CDR3 bases are TGTGCCAGCAGCCCACGACAGGGCGCGATTTTGGGCACAGATACGCAGTATTTT. This sequence encodes CASSPRQGAILGTDTQYF.